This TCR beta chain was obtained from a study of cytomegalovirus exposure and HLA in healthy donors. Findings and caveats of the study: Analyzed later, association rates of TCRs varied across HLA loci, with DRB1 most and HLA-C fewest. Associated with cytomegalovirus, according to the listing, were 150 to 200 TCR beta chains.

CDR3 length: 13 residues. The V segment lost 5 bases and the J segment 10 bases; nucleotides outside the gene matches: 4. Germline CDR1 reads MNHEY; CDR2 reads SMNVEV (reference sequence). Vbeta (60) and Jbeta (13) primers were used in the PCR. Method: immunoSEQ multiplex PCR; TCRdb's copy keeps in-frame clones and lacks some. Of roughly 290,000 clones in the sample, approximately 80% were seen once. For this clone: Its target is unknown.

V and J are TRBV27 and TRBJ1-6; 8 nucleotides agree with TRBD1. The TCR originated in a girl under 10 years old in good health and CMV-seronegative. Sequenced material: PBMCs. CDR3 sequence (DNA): TGTGCCAGCAGTACAGGGGGTTGGTCACCCCTCCACTTT. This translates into CASSTGGWSPLHF.